A single sample gave rise to the 31 T cell receptor beta chains below, sequenced in a study of blood T cell repertoires in COVID-19. The method was immunoSEQ multiplex PCR; TCRdb's version includes in-frame clones alone and lacks a portion of them. The sample yields 200,000 to 300,000 clones, less than 90% seen once. Source material: peripheral blood. All receptors derive from a man aged 25 to 45 with active or convalescent COVID-19.

The V gene is TRBV10-2, the J gene TRBJ2-7; the match to TRBD2 covers 8 bases. The CDR3 runs 16 residues. After removal of 8 bases from V and 0 bases from J, the junction contained 12 bases not matched to a gene. Germline V lookup: CDR1 WSHSY, CDR2 SAAADI. The chain's CDR3 is CASYHSGALSSYEQYF. The CDR3 bases are TGCGCCAGCTATCATAGCGGGGCGCTGAGCTCCTACGAGCAGTACTTC.

The rearrangement uses TRBV18 and TRBJ1-1, with D maybe TRBD1 (5 bases). CDR1 KGHSH and CDR2 LQKENI come from the germline V gene. V gave up 0 bases and J gave up 3 bases, with 11 bases separating them. This CDR3 has 15 amino acids. CDR3 residues: CASSPPGAGYTEAFF. The CDR3 DNA sequence: TGTGCCAGCTCACCACCAGGGGCTGGGTACACTGAAGCTTTCTTT.

The chain links TRBV18 to TRBJ1-4; tentatively, D is TRBD1 (6 bases). The CDR3 loop spans 18 amino acids. Trimming shortened V by 3 bases and J by 3 bases, and 20 bases separated the two germline ends. Germline assignment: CDR1 KGHSH and CDR2 LQKENI. CDR3 nucleotide sequence: TGTGCCAGCTCACCCGATCGGACAGTGTTTGTAGCTAATGAAAAACTGTTTTTT. Its protein is CASSPDRTVFVANEKLFF.

The chain has TRBV5-1 and TRBJ2-4; 8 bases line up with TRBD1. Germline lookup yields CDR1 SGHRS and CDR2 YFSETQ. The V segment lost 0 bases and the J segment 0 bases; nucleotides outside the gene matches: 14. The CDR3 contains 20 residues. This CDR3 is CASSLAQGTGNNIAKNIQYF. The CDR3 bases are TGCGCCAGCAGCTTGGCCCAAGGGACAGGAAACAACATAGCCAAAAACATTCAGTACTTC.

V gene TRBV7-9 combines with J gene TRBJ1-2; 9 positions agree with TRBD1. Looked up from germline, CDR1 is SEHNR and CDR2 is FQNEAQ (reference sequence). CDR3 length equals 16 residues. Trimming at V came to 4 bases and at J to 8 bases, leaving 14 bases not matched to a gene. The CDR3 spells CASSWTGDLRLGGYTF. CDR3 in DNA: TGTGCCAGCAGCTGGACAGGGGACCTCCGATTGGGGGGCTACACCTTC.

The CDR3 sequence is CASSAGTANYGYTF. CDR3 in DNA: TGTGCCAGCAGCGCCGGGACAGCTAACTATGGCTACACCTTC. This chain links TRBV9 with TRBJ1-2; 7 bases match TRBD1. The CDR3 is 14 amino acids. The V gene end was trimmed by 3 bases and the J gene end by 0 bases; junction bases not matched to a gene: 2. CDR1 is SGDLS, CDR2 YYNGEE, per germline. The entire variable domain, with the rest obtained from reference TRBV9 and TRBJ1-2, is as follows: DSGVTQTPKHLITATGQRVTLRCSPRSGDLSVYWYQQSLDQGLQFLIQYYNGEERAKGNILERFSAQQFPDLHSELNLSSLELGDSALYFCASSAGTANYGYTFGSGTRLTVV.

As regards this clone: At one end the junction does not follow the germline gene, possibly because of a read error. Other nucleotide sequences in the sample specify the same CDR3. The chain has TRBV12-3 or TRBV12-4 and TRBJ1-5, with a weak D call TRBD1 (6 bases). The CDR3 runs 13 residues. CDR3 DNA: TGTGCCAGCAGCTTAGGGGGGGAACAGCCCCAGCATTTT. Its translation is CASSLGGEQPQHF.

V and J are TRBV19 and TRBJ2-7; 10 positions agree with TRBD1. The CDR3 contains 15 residues. The V and J ends lost 4 bases and 2 bases, in that order; junction bases with no gene match: 5. Germline CDR1 and CDR2: LNHDA and SQIVND (reference sequence). In DNA form, the CDR3 reads TGTGCCAGTAGTACCCAGGGACAGGGGCCCTACGAGCAGTACTTC. Translated: CASSTQGQGPYEQYF.

Concerning this clone: The same CDR3 also results from other DNA sequences found in this sample. The gene calls are TRBV6-2 or TRBV6-3 and TRBJ2-2, with D possibly TRBD2 on 5 matching bases. Trimming shortened V by 0 bases and J by 2 bases, and 10 bases separated the two germline ends. This CDR3 region has 16 residues. Germline V CDR1 and CDR2: MNHEY, SVGEGT. CDR3 sequence: CASSYSRAGNTGELFF. Here the CDR3 DNA reads TGTGCCAGCAGTTACTCGAGGGCTGGTAACACCGGGGAGCTGTTTTTT.

The chain couples TRBV5-1 to TRBJ1-6; D gene ambiguous. Trimming took 0 bases from V and 9 from J, leaving 4 bases between them. Germline values: CDR1 SGHRS, CDR2 YFSETQ. There are 12 residues in the CDR3. CDR3 nucleotides: TGCGCCAGCAGCTTGGACGGTTCACCCCTCCACTTT. This translates into CASSLDGSPLHF.

CDR3 protein: CASSPILGRGDQETQYF. CDR3 in DNA: TGTGCCAGCTCACCGATCTTGGGTCGGGGGGACCAAGAGACCCAGTACTTC. The chain links TRBV18 to TRBJ2-5; 7 bases align to TRBD2. Per the germline V gene, CDR1 is KGHSH and CDR2 is LQKENI. Losses at the gene ends were 3 bases for V and 0 bases for J; bases not matched to a gene: 10. The CDR3 sequence is 17 residues long.

This chain links TRBV6-5 with TRBJ2-7; TRBD1 is a possible D gene (5 bases). The CDR3 contains 14 residues. Trimming cost V 5 bases and J 0 bases, with 11 bases left between them. The germline V gene encodes CDR1 MNHEY and CDR2 SVGAGI. CDR3 bases: TGTGCCAGCAGTCAGACAGACAGCTCCTACGAGCAGTACTTC. Protein product: CASSQTDSSYEQYF.

J is TRBJ2-5 and V is TRBV27; TRBD2 aligns across 15 bases. Germline assignment: CDR1 MNHEY and CDR2 SMNVEV (reference sequence). The J segment lost 4 bases and the V segment lost 3 bases, leaving 6 bases of the junction unmatched. The CDR3 contains 17 residues. CDR3 DNA: TGTGCCAGCAGTTTCGGACTAGCGGGGGGGCCGGGAGAGACCCAGTACTTC. Its translation: CASSFGLAGGPGETQYF.

The chain recombines TRBV6-5 with TRBJ2-5; D call uncertain. V gave up 6 bases and J gave up 5 bases, with 16 bases separating them. Germline-derived CDR1 and CDR2 are MNHEY and SVGAGI. This CDR3 has 14 residues. CDR3 nucleotide sequence: TGTGCCAGCAGCGCGCTAGGCCAGTGGGAGACCCAGTACTTC. It codes for CASSALGQWETQYF.

This rearrangement joins TRBV7-2 to TRBJ2-2; 10 bases are a match to TRBD1. After removal of 0 bases from V and 7 bases from J, the junction contained 8 bases not matched to a gene. Germline CDR1 SGHTA, CDR2 FQGNSA. The CDR3 runs 17 residues. This chain's CDR3 is CASSLARQGALGGELFF. The DNA of the CDR3 is TGTGCCAGCAGCTTAGCGCGACAGGGGGCGCTTGGCGGGGAGCTGTTTTTT.

The rearrangement uses TRBV7-2 and TRBJ1-2, with unresolved D. This CDR3 has 14 residues. Germline V gives CDR1 SGHTA, CDR2 FQGNSA. V was cut by 6 bases and J by 6 bases, with 17 bases left in between. CDR3 in amino acids: CASSSDWFRDGYTF. The CDR3 DNA follows: TGTGCCAGCAGTTCGGACTGGTTTAGGGATGGCTACACCTTC.

The rearrangement uses TRBV2 and TRBJ2-1; 10 bases are shared with TRBD1. The germline V gene encodes CDR1 SNHLY and CDR2 FYNNEI. CDR3 length: 13 residues. Trimming cost V 7 bases and J 7 bases; bases outside gene matches: 4. CDR3 coding DNA: TGTGCCAGCAAGGGACAGGGGTTGAATGAGCAGTTCTTC. Translating gives CASKGQGLNEQFF.

V is TRBV3-1 (or the pseudogene TRBV3-2) and J is TRBJ2-7; tentative D call: TRBD2 (6 bases). The CDR3 spans 18 residues. The germline CDR1 and CDR2 sequences are LGHDT and YNNKEL (reference sequence). The V and J ends lost 1 base and 2 bases respectively, with 21 bases between them. Here the CDR3 DNA reads TGTGCCAGCAGCCAAGGACCGCCTAGCGTGGTGGGGACCTACGAGCAGTACTTC. Its protein product is CASSQGPPSVVGTYEQYF.

V and J are TRBV11-3 and TRBJ2-7, with 8 bases aligning to TRBD2. J gave up 13 bases and V 0 bases, and 5 bases lay outside the gene matches. Germline V gene sequence: CDR1 SGHNT, CDR2 YENEEA. The CDR3 has 12 residues. Written as DNA, the CDR3 is TGTGCCAGCAGCTTAGACACCGGGACTAGATACTTC. Translation: CASSLDTGTRYF. Full variable domain (outside the CDR3, taken from reference TRBV11-3 and TRBJ2-7): EAGVVQSPRYKIIEKKQPVAFWCNPISGHNTLYWYLQNLGQGPELLIRYENEEAVDDSQLPKDRFSAERLKGVDSTLKIQPAELGDSAVYLCASSLDTGTRYFGPGTRLTVT.

The sample holds one count of this clone. The genes are TRBV3-1 (or the pseudogene TRBV3-2) and TRBJ2-2; TRBD2 is a possible D gene (7 bases). CDR1 and CDR2 (germline): LGHDT, YNNKEL (reference sequence). This CDR3 contains 19 residues. The V end was cut by 0 bases, the J end by 5 bases, with 22 bases between. The CDR3 DNA is TGTGCCAGCAGCCAAGATTTAGCCCGGGGGGCAGGGCGAACCGGGGAGCTGTTTTTT. Protein: CASSQDLARGAGRTGELFF.

The chain employs TRBV19 and TRBJ1-5; D is possibly TRBD1 (6 bases). V lost 6 bases and J 7 bases, leaving 16 bases between the germline ends. The CDR3 spans 14 residues. Germline V CDR1 and CDR2: LNHDA, SQIVND (reference sequence). Written as DNA, the CDR3 is TGTGCCAGTAGCACAGAGAGGGGGTCCCAGCCCCAGCATTTT. Translated: CASSTERGSQPQHF.

The genes are TRBV27 and TRBJ1-1; 8 bases are a match to TRBD1. V was clipped by 8 bases and J by 3 bases; unmatched bases: 14. This CDR3 spans 16 amino acids. Looked up from germline, CDR1 is MNHEY and CDR2 is SMNVEV (reference sequence). CDR3 DNA: TGTGCCAGCCAAGCCCGACCCCAACAGGGGGACACTGAAGCTTTCTTT. Protein sequence: CASQARPQQGDTEAFF.

Only one count was recorded for this clone. CDR3 DNA sequence: TGTGCCAGTAGTACCGGAGTTTTATCTGGAAACACCATATATTTT. As protein: CASSTGVLSGNTIYF. V is TRBV19 and J is TRBJ1-3, with D uncertain. Germline CDR1 and CDR2: LNHDA and SQIVND (reference sequence). With 4 bases removed from V and 1 base from J, the gap between germline ends came to 11 bases. CDR3 length: 15 amino acids.

CDR3 in amino acids: CSVIDTEAFF. CDR3 DNA sequence: TGCAGCGTTATAGACACTGAAGCTTTCTTT. The chain recombines TRBV29-1 with TRBJ1-1; no clear D. V was cut by 5 bases and J by 3 bases, with 4 bases left in between. The CDR3 is 10 residues long. Looked up from germline, CDR1 is SQVTM and CDR2 is ANQGSEA.

The V call is TRBV9, the J call TRBJ1-1, with D uncertain. Trimming shortened V by 3 bases and J by 2 bases, and 8 bases separated the two germline ends. The CDR3 consists of 13 residues. Per germline, CDR1 SGDLS and CDR2 YYNGEE. The CDR3, as DNA: TGTGCCAGCAGCGGAAGAGTTAACACTGAAGCTTTCTTT. Its protein is CASSGRVNTEAFF.

The gene calls are TRBV7-8 and TRBJ1-4; no clear D gene. Germline CDR1 SGHVS, CDR2 FQNEAQ. The CDR3 runs 17 residues. The V end was cut by 2 bases, the J end by 4 bases, with 17 bases between. The CDR3 sequence is CASSLSPAGAYNEKLFF. The CDR3 nucleotides are TGTGCCAGCAGCTTAAGTCCGGCAGGCGCCTATAATGAAAAACTGTTTTTT. The full variable domain, in which reference TRBV7-8 and TRBJ1-4 provide the parts outside the CDR3, is GAGVSQSPRYKVAKRGQDVALRCDPISGHVSLFWYQQALGQGPEFLTYFQNEAQLDKSGLPSDRFFAERPEGSVSTLKIQRTQQEDSAVYLCASSLSPAGAYNEKLFFGSGTQLSVL.

This chain joins TRBV5-4 and TRBJ1-1, with a tentative D call TRBD1 (5 bases). V was shortened by 4 bases and J by 1 base, with 26 bases between the two germline ends. CDR1 and CDR2 (germline): SGHNT, YYREEE (reference sequence). The CDR3 covers 19 residues. This CDR3 reads CASSPALGGSRDENTEAFF. CDR3 bases: TGTGCCAGCAGCCCCGCCTTGGGGGGGAGCAGGGATGAGAACACTGAAGCTTTCTTT.

This CDR3 is CASSSGQGRNEQFF. In DNA, the CDR3 is TGTGCCAGCAGCTCGGGACAGGGCAGAAATGAGCAGTTCTTC. The chain employs TRBV7-2 and TRBJ2-1; 9 positions agree with TRBD1. The trim removed 4 bases at V and 7 bases at J, leaving 5 bases unmatched. Germline CDR1 reads SGHTA; CDR2 reads FQGNSA. This CDR3 has 14 amino acids.

This clone was seen once. V is TRBV3-1 (or the pseudogene TRBV3-2) and J is TRBJ2-4; 7 nucleotides match TRBD1. This CDR3 has 15 amino acids. The V and J ends lost 0 bases and 7 bases, in that order; junction bases with no gene match: 6. Germline loops: CDR1 LGHDT, CDR2 YNNKEL (reference sequence). This CDR3 reads CASSQDRPRGNIQYF. CDR3 DNA sequence: TGTGCCAGCAGCCAAGATCGGCCCAGGGGGAACATTCAGTACTTC.

The V and J genes are TRBV19 and TRBJ1-4; a weak D match, TRBD1 (6 bases). Deletions cut 4 bases from V and 3 bases from J, with 18 bases between. This CDR3 region has 17 residues. Germline-derived CDR1 and CDR2 are LNHDA and SQIVND (reference sequence). In DNA, the CDR3 is TGTGCCAGTAGTAGCGTCTGGGGGGGCGCAGCTAATGAAAAACTGTTTTTT. This translates into CASSSVWGGAANEKLFF. Drawing the rest from reference TRBV19 and TRBJ1-4, the complete variable domain is DGGITQSPKYLFRKEGQNVTLSCEQNLNHDAMYWYRQDPGQGLRLIYYSQIVNDFQKGDIAEGYSVSREKKESFPLTVTSAQKNPTAFYLCASSSVWGGAANEKLFFGSGTQLSVL.

This chain connects TRBV12-3 or TRBV12-4 to TRBJ1-2; no clear D. V shed 4 bases and J shed 7 bases, with 13 bases lying between them. The CDR3 runs 13 residues. The CDR3, as DNA: TGTGCCAGCAGTTATACCTCCGGGTCTGGCTACACCTTC. Its protein product is CASSYTSGSGYTF.